This TCR beta chain was identified in a study of blood T cell repertoires in COVID-19. The overall study: Acute-phase and convalescent COVID-19 samples originated in the United States, Italy and Spain. T cells, B-cell-depleted T cells, or PBMCs provided the cDNA or gDNA that served as material.

Per the original data handling: Counts of nucleated cells, estimated from reference gene primer amplification, were obtained. Sequencing used immunoSEQ multiplex PCR; TCRdb keeps in-frame clones, though not all of them. V, J and clone size are taken as reported in that table, and D and trimming were inferred from the DNA itself. The data hold just under 65,000 clones, with about 80% observed a single time. The CDR3 is made up of 17 amino acids. Germline-derived CDR1 and CDR2 are LNHDA and SQIVND (reference sequence). J lost 4 bases, V lost 0 bases, and 11 bases had no gene match. The sequencing input was peripheral blood. This clonotype originated in an elderly woman with acute or convalescent COVID-19. The chain links TRBV19 to TRBJ1-2, with 7 bases lining up with TRBD1. The CDR3 bases are TGTGCCAGTAGTATAGATCCGCTTCGACAGGGAATCTATGGCTACACCTTC. Translating gives CASSIDPLRQGIYGYTF.